A single sample gave rise to the 28 T cell receptor beta chains below, sequenced in a study of T cells in Graves' hyperthyroidism and ophthalmopathy. Amplification yielded TCR beta CDR3 regions, with RNA transcripts as the source. First-round RT-PCR targeting the TCR CDR3 was performed with the HTBI primer set. MiXCR, applied by TCRdb to the multiplex PCR reads, yields one record per CDR3 protein. The table shows over 700,000 distinct CDR3 sequences, with approximately 18% occurring only once. Input material: blood. The origin of the receptors is a woman between 50 and 59 years old with Graves' hyperthyroidism that later progressed to Graves' ophthalmopathy.

Ten or more counts support this clonotype. The V and J genes are TRBV18 and TRBJ2-5; a possible D gene is TRBD2 (5 bases). The CDR3 runs 12 residues. Germline V gene sequence: CDR1 KGHSH, CDR2 LQKENI. The V end was cut by 5 bases, the J end by 7 bases, with 11 bases between. CDR3 nucleotide sequence: TGTGCCAGCTCATTGGAGGAACGGACCCAGTACTTC. As protein: CASSLEERTQYF. Looking up the rest from reference TRBV18 and TRBJ2-5 gives the full variable domain: NAGVMQNPRHLVRRRGQEARLRCSPMKGHSHVYWYRQLPEEGLKFMVYLQKENIIDESGMPKERFSAEFPKEGPSILRIQQVVRGDSAAYFCASSLEERTQYFGPGTRLLVL.

This clonotype has ten or more counts. This chain links TRBV12-3 or TRBV12-4 with TRBJ1-1, with D maybe TRBD1 (6 bases). With 6 bases removed from V and 5 bases from J, the gap between germline ends came to 13 bases. The CDR3 covers 13 residues. Here the CDR3 DNA reads TGTGCCAGCAGCCCTACAGGGAGGACTGAAGCTTTCTTT. The encoded protein is CASSPTGRTEAFF.

This clonotype showed up many times. The V and J genes are TRBV7-9 and TRBJ1-2, with TRBD1 identical over 8 bases. With 5 bases clipped from V and 2 bases from J, the junction kept 10 bases outside the gene matches. The CDR3 totals 16 residues. CDR1 is SEHNR, CDR2 FQNEAQ, per germline (reference sequence). The CDR3 loop is CASSAGTGRLNYGYTF. The DNA of the CDR3 is TGTGCCAGCAGCGCCGGGACAGGCCGATTAAACTATGGCTACACCTTC.

This clonotype was detected ten times or more. The chain is built from TRBV11-2 and TRBJ1-5; D uncertain. Deletions cut 5 bases from V and 1 base from J, with 12 bases between. The CDR3 spans 15 residues. From germline, CDR1 is SGHAT and CDR2 FQNNGV. CDR3 sequence reads: CASSASGRSNQPQHF. The DNA for the CDR3 is TGTGCCAGCAGCGCTAGCGGTCGAAGCAATCAGCCCCAGCATTTT.

This clonotype was seen many times. This chain joins TRBV11-2 and TRBJ2-7, with a possible D match to TRBD1 (5 bases). In germline, CDR1 is SGHAT, CDR2 FQNNGV. The germline V and J ends were trimmed by 9 bases and 3 bases, with 15 bases remaining between them. The length of the CDR3 is 13 residues. CDR3 protein: CASRQPSYYEQYF. The CDR3 region has the DNA TGTGCCAGTCGACAGCCTTCGTACTACGAGCAGTACTTC.

The chain combines TRBV6-2 or TRBV6-3 with TRBJ2-5; 12 nucleotides align to TRBD1. The CDR3 covers 15 residues. The V gene end was trimmed by 5 bases and the J gene end by 4 bases; junction bases not matched to a gene: 5. CDR1 MNHEY and CDR2 SVGEGT come from the germline V gene. CDR3 sequence (DNA): TGTGCCAGCAGTCACAGGGACAGGGGGCGAGAGACCCAGTACTTC. It specifies CASSHRDRGRETQYF.

The chain employs TRBV5-1 and TRBJ2-7, with TRBD1 as a possible D gene (5 bases). In germline, CDR1 is SGHRS, CDR2 YFSETQ. Trimming took off 4 bases at V and 3 bases at J, with 14 bases between the two ends. The CDR3 spans 14 residues. The CDR3 DNA reads TGCGCCAGCAGCCCGCAGGGTGGGGACTACGAGCAGTACTTC. This gives the protein CASSPQGGDYEQYF.

This clonotype was picked up a small number of times. The junction shows a germline mismatch at one end, possibly a read error. The chain combines TRBV7-7 with TRBJ2-2; D is unclear. The CDR3 has 12 amino acids. The germline gives CDR1 SSHAT, CDR2 FNYEAQ (reference sequence). The CDR3 region has the DNA TGTGCTAGCAGCCCCCGTCGCGGGGAGCTGTTTTTT. Translated: CASSPRRGELFF.

This clonotype was counted many times. The chain is built from TRBV2 and TRBJ1-1, with TRBD1 matching 7 bases. V was clipped by 8 bases and J by 1 base; unmatched bases: 10. The CDR3 consists of 15 residues. The germline gives CDR1 SNHLY, CDR2 FYNNEI. CDR3 nucleotide sequence: TGTGCCAGCCGAGCCCCGGGACAGACGAACACTGAAGCTTTCTTT. Its translation is CASRAPGQTNTEAFF.

This clonotype was seen many times. The genes are TRBV2 and TRBJ2-5; tentatively, D is TRBD2 (7 bases). Trimming pared 6 bases from V and 1 base from J, leaving 12 bases between. This CDR3 contains 14 residues. Germline V gives CDR1 SNHLY, CDR2 FYNNEI. The CDR3 reads CASRWGGPQETQYF. As DNA, the CDR3 is TGTGCCAGCAGGTGGGGGGGGCCCCAAGAGACCCAGTACTTC.

The chain has TRBV20-1 and TRBJ2-3; the D is unclear. Germline-derived CDR1 and CDR2 are DFQATT and SNEGSKA (reference sequence). The ends were cut back, 1 base at V and 2 bases at J, with 7 bases in the middle. This CDR3 is built from 13 residues. CDR3 nucleotide sequence: TGCAGTGCTAGAGGCGTTAACACAGATACGCAGTATTTT. The encoded protein is CSARGVNTDTQYF.

This clonotype was observed a handful of times. The rearrangement uses TRBV6-1 and TRBJ1-5; D is undetermined. The V end lost 6 bases, the J end lost 3 bases, and 18 bases lay between the germline ends. The germline V gene encodes CDR1 MNHNS and CDR2 SASEGT. This CDR3 is built from 16 residues. CDR3 protein: CASRATGLTLNQPQHF. The CDR3 nucleotides are TGTGCCAGCAGGGCAACTGGACTTACGCTCAATCAGCCCCAGCATTTT.

The rearrangement joins TRBV20-1 to TRBJ1-3, with D uncertain. The CDR3 has 12 residues. The ends were cut back, 3 bases at V and 3 bases at J, with 6 bases in the middle. Germline CDR1 is DFQATT and CDR2 is SNEGSKA (reference sequence). The CDR3 is CSASEGGNTIYF. CDR3 in DNA: TGCAGTGCTAGTGAGGGTGGAAACACCATATATTTT.

Ten or more counts support this clonotype. This rearrangement joins TRBV3-1 to TRBJ1-1; the match to TRBD1 covers 7 bases. CDR1 and CDR2 (germline): LGHDT, YNNKEL (reference sequence). Unmatched junction bases numbered 11, after V lost 0 bases and J lost 4 bases. The CDR3 is made up of 17 amino acids. The CDR3 loop is CASSQDDRVGWVTEAFF. The CDR3 nucleotides are TGTGCCAGCAGCCAAGACGACAGGGTAGGTTGGGTCACTGAAGCTTTCTTT.

Concerning this clonotype: Since no conserved phenylalanine or tryptophan closes the CDR3, a read error is the likely cause. This sequence joins TRBV27 and TRBJ2-3, with 9 bases fitting TRBD2. The CDR3 has 15 amino acids. V trimming: 7 bases; J trimming: 2 bases; junction bases outside the gene matches: 7. Germline assignment: CDR1 MNHEY and CDR2 SMNVEV (reference sequence). CDR3 nucleotides: TGTGCCAGCACCCAGGTAGCGGGGGACACAGATACGCAGTATTCT. This codes for CASTQVAGDTDTQYS.

This clonotype was observed a handful of times. The chain employs TRBV9 and TRBJ1-1; D gene ambiguous. Germline assignment: CDR1 SGDLS and CDR2 YYNGEE. V gave up 6 bases and J gave up 0 bases, with 18 bases separating them. This CDR3 comprises 16 residues. The CDR3, as DNA: TGTGCCAGCACACACCATCCGGGCCAGATGAACACTGAAGCTTTCTTT. Translating gives CASTHHPGQMNTEAFF.

This clonotype was observed at least ten times. The J gene is TRBJ1-1, the V gene TRBV12-5, with D perhaps matching TRBD1 (5 bases). The germline gives CDR1 LGHNT, CDR2 FRNRAP. The CDR3 has 14 residues. V lost 2 bases and J 4 bases, leaving 11 bases between the germline ends. CDR3 residues: CASGLTAGTTEAFF. CDR3 in DNA: TGTGCTAGTGGTTTGACCGCCGGGACCACTGAAGCTTTCTTT.

This clonotype was observed many times. The chain has TRBV7-8 and TRBJ2-1, with D possibly matching TRBD2 (5 bases). V was shortened by 1 base and J by 9 bases, with 7 bases between the two germline ends. The CDR3 spans 12 residues. Germline-derived CDR1 and CDR2 are SGHVS and FQNEAQ. This CDR3 reads CASSLVAREQFF. The CDR3 DNA reads as TGTGCCAGCAGCTTAGTAGCGCGTGAGCAGTTCTTC.

This clonotype occurred a few times. The rearrangement links TRBV6-1 to TRBJ2-1; D is unresolved. The germline CDR1 and CDR2 sequences are MNHNS and SASEGT. Trimming stripped 0 bases from V and 1 base from J, with 16 bases between. This CDR3 spans 18 amino acids. The DNA for the CDR3 is TGTGCCAGCAGTGAAGCGCTTCGGAGAGGCCCTTCCTACAATGAGCAGTTCTTC. Amino acids: CASSEALRRGPSYNEQFF.

This clonotype was detected many times. The V gene is TRBV7-3, the J gene TRBJ2-7; D is unresolved. Germline loops: CDR1 SGHTA, CDR2 FQGTGA. The CDR3 loop spans 14 amino acids. V was pared by 4 bases and J by 1 base, with 11 bases between. CDR3 coding DNA: TGTGCCAGCAGCTCAACCGGGCCATCCTACGAGCAGTACTTC. The encoded protein is CASSSTGPSYEQYF.

This clonotype has more than one count but fewer than ten. This CDR3 reads CASSPPGRAKTIYF. The CDR3 bases are TGTGCCAGCTCACCACCGGGCAGGGCGAAAACCATATATTTT. V usage is TRBV18 and J usage is TRBJ1-3, with D perhaps TRBD1 (5 bases). Germline V CDR1 and CDR2: KGHSH, LQKENI. Trimming cost V 0 bases and J 10 bases, with 13 bases left between them. This CDR3 region has 14 residues. The entire variable domain, with the rest obtained from reference TRBV18 and TRBJ1-3, is as follows: NAGVMQNPRHLVRRRGQEARLRCSPMKGHSHVYWYRQLPEEGLKFMVYLQKENIIDESGMPKERFSAEFPKEGPSILRIQQVVRGDSAAYFCASSPPGRAKTIYFGEGSWLTVV.

This clonotype has at least ten counts. The chain is built from TRBV27 and TRBJ2-7; weak D call: TRBD2 (5 bases). The CDR3 loop spans 14 amino acids. V was shortened by 4 bases and J by 3 bases, with 13 bases between the two germline ends. CDR1 is MNHEY, CDR2 SMNVEV, per germline (reference sequence). CDR3 protein: CASSYQPGGYEQYF. For the CDR3, the DNA is TGTGCCAGCAGTTACCAGCCCGGAGGCTACGAGCAGTACTTC.

This clonotype was observed many times. The chain links TRBV3-1 to TRBJ1-1; D possibly corresponds to TRBD1 (5 bases). Per the germline V gene, CDR1 is LGHDT and CDR2 is YNNKEL (reference sequence). Trimming removed 1 base from V and 0 bases from J, with 9 bases in between. The CDR3 is 15 residues long. The CDR3 loop reads CASSQGGGMNTEAFF. Here the CDR3 DNA reads TGTGCCAGCAGCCAAGGGGGGGGTATGAACACTGAAGCTTTCTTT. The full variable domain, its missing parts supplied by reference TRBV3-1 and TRBJ1-1, is DTAVSQTPKYLVTQMGNDKSIKCEQNLGHDTMYWYKQDSKKFLKIMFSYNNKELIINETVPNRFSPKSPDKAHLNLHINSLELGDSAVYFCASSQGGGMNTEAFFGQGTRLTVV.

In this sample, this clonotype turned up a few times. V is TRBV20-1 and J is TRBJ2-3; 11 nucleotides line up with TRBD2. The germline gives CDR1 DFQATT, CDR2 SNEGSKA (reference sequence). This CDR3 is built from 17 residues. V was pared by 3 bases and J by 0 bases, with 8 bases of the junction left unmatched. For the CDR3, the DNA is TGCAGTGCTAGTCTACTAGCGGGGGCCGCTAGCACAGATACGCAGTATTTT. Protein: CSASLLAGAASTDTQYF.

This clonotype was seen more than once but under ten times. The chain employs TRBV19 and TRBJ1-1, with a tentative D call TRBD1 (5 bases). The CDR3 contains 19 residues. V gave up 6 bases and J gave up 1 base, with 27 bases separating them. Germline V lookup: CDR1 LNHDA, CDR2 SQIVND (reference sequence). CDR3 coding DNA: TGTGCCAGTAGGGGGCCCGACCGGTTTGAAGGCAGGCGGAACACTGAAGCTTTCTTT. Its translation is CASRGPDRFEGRRNTEAFF.

This clonotype occurred a few times. The chain carries TRBV10-1 and TRBJ2-3; tentatively, D is TRBD1 (5 bases). This CDR3 contains 13 residues. V dropped 3 bases and J dropped 4 bases, with 8 bases sitting between them. Per germline, CDR1 WNHNN and CDR2 SYGVQD (reference sequence). In nucleotides, the CDR3 is TGCGCCAGCAGTGACAGGGCCCCAGATACGCAGTATTTT. Translated: CASSDRAPDTQYF.

J is TRBJ1-1 and V is TRBV6-1, with D possibly matching TRBD1 (5 bases). Germline assignment: CDR1 MNHNS and CDR2 SASEGT. Trimming removed 6 bases from V and 4 bases from J, with 12 bases in between. The CDR3 consists of 13 residues. The CDR3 sequence: CASSPIGATEAFF. The CDR3 coding sequence is TGTGCCAGCAGCCCCATAGGGGCCACTGAAGCTTTCTTT.

Only a few counts were recorded for this clonotype. This sequence joins TRBV19 and TRBJ2-3; 10 bases map to TRBD1. CDR1 is LNHDA, CDR2 SQIVND, per germline (reference sequence). V gave up 6 bases and J gave up 3 bases; unmatched junction bases: 6. CDR3 length equals 15 residues. The CDR3: CASSRPGQGTDTQYF. The CDR3 region has the DNA TGTGCCAGTAGCCGCCCGGGACAGGGGACAGATACGCAGTATTTT.